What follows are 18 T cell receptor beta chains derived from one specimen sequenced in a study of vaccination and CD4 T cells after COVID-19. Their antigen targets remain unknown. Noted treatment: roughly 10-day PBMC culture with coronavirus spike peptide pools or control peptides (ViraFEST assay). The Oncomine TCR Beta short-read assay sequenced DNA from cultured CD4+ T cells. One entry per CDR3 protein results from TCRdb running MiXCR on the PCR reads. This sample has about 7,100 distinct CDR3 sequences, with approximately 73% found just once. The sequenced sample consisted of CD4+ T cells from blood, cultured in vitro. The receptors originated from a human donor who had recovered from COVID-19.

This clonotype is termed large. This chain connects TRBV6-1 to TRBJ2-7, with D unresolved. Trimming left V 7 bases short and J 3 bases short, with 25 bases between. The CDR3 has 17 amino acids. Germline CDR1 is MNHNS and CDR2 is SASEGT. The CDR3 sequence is CASTPLSAWQPNYEQYF. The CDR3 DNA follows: TGTGCCAGCACCCCGCTTTCGGCCTGGCAGCCAAACTACGAGCAGTACTTC.

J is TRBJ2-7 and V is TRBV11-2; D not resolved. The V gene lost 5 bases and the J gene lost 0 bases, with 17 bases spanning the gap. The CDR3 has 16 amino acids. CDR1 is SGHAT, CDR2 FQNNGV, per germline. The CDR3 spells CASSLDQARSSYEQYF. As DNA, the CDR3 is TGTGCCAGCAGCCTGGATCAGGCTCGAAGCTCCTACGAGCAGTACTTC. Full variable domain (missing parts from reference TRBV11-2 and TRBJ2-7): EAGVAQSPRYKIIEKRQSVAFWCNPISGHATLYWYQQILGQGPKLLIQFQNNGVVDDSQLPKDRFSAERLKGVDSTLKIQPAKLEDSAVYLCASSLDQARSSYEQYFGPGTRLTVT.

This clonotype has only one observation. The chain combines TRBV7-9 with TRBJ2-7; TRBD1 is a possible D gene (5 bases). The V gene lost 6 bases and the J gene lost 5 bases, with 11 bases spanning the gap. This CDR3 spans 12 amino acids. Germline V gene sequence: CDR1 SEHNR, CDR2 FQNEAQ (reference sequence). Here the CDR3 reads CASSRQGNEQYF. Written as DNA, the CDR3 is TGTGCCAGCAGTCGGCAGGGTAACGAGCAGTACTTC.

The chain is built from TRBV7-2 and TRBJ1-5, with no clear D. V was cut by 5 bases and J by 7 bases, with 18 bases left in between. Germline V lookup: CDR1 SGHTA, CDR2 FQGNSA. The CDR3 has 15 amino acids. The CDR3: CASSRLQGKDQPQHF. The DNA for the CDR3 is TGTGCCAGCAGCCGATTACAAGGGAAGGACCAGCCCCAGCATTTT.

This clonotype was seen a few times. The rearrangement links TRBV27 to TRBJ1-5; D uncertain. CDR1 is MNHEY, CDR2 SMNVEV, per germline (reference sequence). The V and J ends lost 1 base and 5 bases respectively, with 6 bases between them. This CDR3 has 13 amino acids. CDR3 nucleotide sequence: TGTGCCAGCAGTTTATTGGGTTATCAGCCCCAGCATTTT. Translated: CASSLLGYQPQHF.

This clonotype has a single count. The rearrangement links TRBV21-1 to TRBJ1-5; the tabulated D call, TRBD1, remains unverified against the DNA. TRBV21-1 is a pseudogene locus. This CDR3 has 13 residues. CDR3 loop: CASSQGSNRPQHF. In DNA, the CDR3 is TGTGCCAGCAGTCAGGGTAGCAATCGGCCCCAGCATTTT.

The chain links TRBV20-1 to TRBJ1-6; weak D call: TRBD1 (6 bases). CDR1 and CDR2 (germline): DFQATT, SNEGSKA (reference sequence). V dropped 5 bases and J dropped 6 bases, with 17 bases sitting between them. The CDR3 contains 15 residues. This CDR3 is CSAEVLDRRNSPLHF. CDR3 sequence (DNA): TGCAGTGCTGAAGTACTGGACAGACGTAATTCACCCCTCCACTTT.

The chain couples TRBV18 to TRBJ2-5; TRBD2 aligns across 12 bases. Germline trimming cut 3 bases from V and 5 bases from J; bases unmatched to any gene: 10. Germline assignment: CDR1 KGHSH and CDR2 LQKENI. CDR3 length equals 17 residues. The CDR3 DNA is TGTGCCAGCTCACCTTCGGCTAGCGGGAGGGCCGTCGAGACCCAGTACTTC. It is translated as CASSPSASGRAVETQYF. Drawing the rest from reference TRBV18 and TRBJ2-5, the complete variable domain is NAGVMQNPRHLVRRRGQEARLRCSPMKGHSHVYWYRQLPEEGLKFMVYLQKENIIDESGMPKERFSAEFPKEGPSILRIQQVVRGDSAAYFCASSPSASGRAVETQYFGPGTRLLVL.

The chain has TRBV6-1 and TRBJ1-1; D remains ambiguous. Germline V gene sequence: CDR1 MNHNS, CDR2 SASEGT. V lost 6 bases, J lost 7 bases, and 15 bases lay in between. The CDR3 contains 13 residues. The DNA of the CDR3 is TGTGCCAGCAGCCCCGTCCTAGGGAATGAAGCTTTCTTT. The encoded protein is CASSPVLGNEAFF.

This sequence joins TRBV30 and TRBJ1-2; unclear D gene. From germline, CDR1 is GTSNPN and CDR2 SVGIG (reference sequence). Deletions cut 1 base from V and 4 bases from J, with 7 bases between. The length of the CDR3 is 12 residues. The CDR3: CAWSGQIYGYTF. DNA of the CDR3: TGTGCCTGGAGTGGTCAGATCTATGGCTACACCTTC.

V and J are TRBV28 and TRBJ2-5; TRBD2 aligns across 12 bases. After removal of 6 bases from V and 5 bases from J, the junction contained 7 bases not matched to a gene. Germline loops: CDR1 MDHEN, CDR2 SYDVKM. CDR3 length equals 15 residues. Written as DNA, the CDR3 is TGTGCCAGCAGCCGGACTAGCGGGGACTCGGAGACCCAGTACTTC. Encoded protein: CASSRTSGDSETQYF.

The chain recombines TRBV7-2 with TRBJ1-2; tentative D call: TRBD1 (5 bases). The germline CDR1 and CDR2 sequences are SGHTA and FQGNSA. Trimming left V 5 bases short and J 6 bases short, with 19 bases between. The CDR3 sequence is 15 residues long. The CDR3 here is CASSPRPGASHGYTF. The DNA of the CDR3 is TGTGCCAGCAGCCCCCGTCCCGGGGCGAGCCATGGCTACACCTTC.

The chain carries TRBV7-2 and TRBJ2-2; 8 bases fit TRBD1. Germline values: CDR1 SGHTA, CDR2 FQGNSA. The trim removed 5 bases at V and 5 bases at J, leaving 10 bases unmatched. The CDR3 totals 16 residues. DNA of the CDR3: TGTGCCAGCAGCCCGCAGGGGGCAGGGGGTACCGGGGAGCTGTTTTTT. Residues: CASSPQGAGGTGELFF. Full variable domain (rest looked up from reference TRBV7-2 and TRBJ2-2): GAGVSQSPSNKVTEKGKDVELRCDPISGHTALYWYRQSLGQGLEFLIYFQGNSAPDKSGLPSDRFSAERTGGSVSTLTIQRTQQEDSAVYLCASSPQGAGGTGELFFGEGSRLTVL.

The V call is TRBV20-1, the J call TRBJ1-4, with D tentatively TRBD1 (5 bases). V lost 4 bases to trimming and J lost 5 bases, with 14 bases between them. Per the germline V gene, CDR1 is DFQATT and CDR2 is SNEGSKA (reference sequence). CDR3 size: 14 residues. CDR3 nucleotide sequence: TGCAGTGCTAAAACCGGGACCGCGAATGAAAAACTGTTTTTT. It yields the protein CSAKTGTANEKLFF.

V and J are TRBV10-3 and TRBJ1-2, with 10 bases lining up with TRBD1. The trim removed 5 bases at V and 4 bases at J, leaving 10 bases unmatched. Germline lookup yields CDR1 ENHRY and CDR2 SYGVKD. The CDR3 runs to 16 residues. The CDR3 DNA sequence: TGTGCCATCAGTCTAAATCCGGGACAGGGGCCCTATGGCTACACCTTC. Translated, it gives CAISLNPGQGPYGYTF.

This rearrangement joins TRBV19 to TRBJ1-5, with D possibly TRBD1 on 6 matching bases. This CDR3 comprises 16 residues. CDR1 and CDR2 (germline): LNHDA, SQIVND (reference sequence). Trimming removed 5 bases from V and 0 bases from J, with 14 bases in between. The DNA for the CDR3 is TGTGCCAGTAGTCCGCAAGACAGGTTTAGCAATCAGCCCCAGCATTTT. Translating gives CASSPQDRFSNQPQHF. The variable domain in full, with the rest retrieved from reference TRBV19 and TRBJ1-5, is DGGITQSPKYLFRKEGQNVTLSCEQNLNHDAMYWYRQDPGQGLRLIYYSQIVNDFQKGDIAEGYSVSREKKESFPLTVTSAQKNPTAFYLCASSPQDRFSNQPQHFGDGTRLSIL.

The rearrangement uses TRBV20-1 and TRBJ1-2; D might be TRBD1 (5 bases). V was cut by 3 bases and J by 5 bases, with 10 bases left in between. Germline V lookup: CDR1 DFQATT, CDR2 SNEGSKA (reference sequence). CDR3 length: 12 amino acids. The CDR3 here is CSASGTAYGYTF. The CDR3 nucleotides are TGCAGTGCTAGCGGGACGGCGTATGGCTACACCTTC.

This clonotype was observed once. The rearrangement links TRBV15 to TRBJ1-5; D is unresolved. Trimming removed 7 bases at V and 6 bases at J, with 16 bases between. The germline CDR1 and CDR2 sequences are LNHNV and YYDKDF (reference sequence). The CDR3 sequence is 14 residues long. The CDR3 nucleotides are TGTGCCACCAACCTTCATGGGGTCAGTCAGCCCCAGCATTTT. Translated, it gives CATNLHGVSQPQHF. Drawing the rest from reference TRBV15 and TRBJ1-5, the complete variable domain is DAMVIQNPRYQVTQFGKPVTLSCSQTLNHNVMYWYQQKSSQAPKLLFHYYDKDFNNEADTPDNFQSRRPNTSFCFLDIRSPGLGDTAMYLCATNLHGVSQPQHFGDGTRLSIL.